The clone carrying this T cell receptor beta chain appeared once. The antigen remains undetermined. Since a much larger clone is just one base distant, this may be a read error. Germline trimming cut 4 bases from V and 2 bases from J; bases unmatched to any gene: 8. CDR3 length: 15 amino acids. Per germline, CDR1 SQVTM and CDR2 ANQGSEA. The data stem from a study of CD8 T cells in ankylosing spondylitis. It was by quantitative 5'-RACE with molecular barcodes that TCR beta libraries were made. TCRdb reprocessed the 5' RACE reads with MiXCR, giving one entry per CDR3 protein. The sample records 330,000 or so distinct CDR3 sequences, roughly 8% being singletons. Study findings and constraints: What appeared characteristic of ankylosing spondylitis blood was a TCR beta motif of several highly homologous variants. As reported, disease-linked clones showed significant enrichment in matched ankylosing spondylitis synovial fluid.

This chain links TRBV29-1 with TRBJ2-7, with 10 positions matching TRBD1. The TCR originated in a male donor with ankylosing spondylitis. Sequencing used blood, either unsorted or a sorted T cell fraction (not recorded which). CDR3 sequence (DNA): TGCAGCGTTGCGTCGGGACAGGGGATGGCCTACGAGCAGTACTTC. Protein sequence: CSVASGQGMAYEQYF.